This entry features one T cell receptor beta chain sequence. The data stem from a study of OX40 agonist ivuxolimab in advanced cancers. Blood sampling was done at baseline, cycle 4 day 1, and cycle 7 day 1. The table came from immunoSEQ multiplex PCR; TCRdb's copy has only in-frame clones and leaves some out. The sample consists of around 100,000 clones, nearly 90% of them appearing once. Trimming took 3 bases from V and 1 from J, leaving 18 bases between them. Germline V gene data show CDR1 as SGHAT and CDR2 as FQNNGV. The CDR3 runs 17 residues. The chain uses TRBV11-2 and TRBJ1-1; tentative D call: TRBD1 (5 bases). Sequencing used CD4+ or CD8+ T cells sorted from blood, obtained in a trial of the OX40 agonist ivuxolimab. This TCR came from an adult with an advanced solid tumor such as melanoma, head and neck, liver or kidney cancer. For the CDR3, the DNA is TGTGCCAGCAGCTTGACCGCCTGGGGGGGAAGGAACACTGAAGCTTTCTTT. This gives the protein CASSLTAWGGRNTEAFF.